This passage covers 4 T cell receptor beta chains from one sample sequenced in a study of molecular identifiers for immune sequencing clone quantification (dated by TCRdb to 2017 to 2018). Libraries were constructed by PCR. The instrument given in TCRdb is Illumina HiSeq 4000. Using fastp at Q25 and MiXCR, TCRdb reprocessed the public reads and kept productive beta chains. Each CDR3 protein appears once, grouped with its most common genes and DNA. Recorded for this sample are hundreds of thousands of distinct CDR3 sequences; around 20% of them occurred a single time. The ten largest clones take up roughly 0.83% of the sample. Sequencing was performed on naive CD8+ T cells from blood, with Jurkat cell RNA spiked in. The sample's cell subset or site, from its label and the paper: FACS-sorted CD8+CD4-CCR7+CD45RA+ naive T cells. The receptors shown here come from a human donor in good health. Some libraries in this study had Jurkat cell RNA spiked in.

This clonotype was observed many times. The chain links TRBV4-3 to TRBJ2-3; a possible D gene is TRBD2 (7 bases). Trimming removed 0 bases from V and 0 bases from J, with 10 bases in between. CDR1 and CDR2 (germline): LGHNA, YSLEER. CDR3 size: 16 residues. CDR3 coding DNA: TGCGCCAGCAGCCAAGATCGGGGGGCCAGCACAGATACGCAGTATTTT. This codes for CASSQDRGASTDTQYF.

This clonotype was found a few times. The gene calls are TRBV29-1 and TRBJ1-1, with 9 bases identical to TRBD1. CDR3 size: 18 residues. Germline CDR1 reads SQVTM; CDR2 reads ANQGSEA. J was trimmed by 1 base and V by 5 bases; bases with no gene match: 17. The DNA of the CDR3 is TGCAGCGTTAAGTCACAGGGGGCTCTTTTATTTCGGAACACTGAAGCTTTCTTT. Protein product: CSVKSQGALLFRNTEAFF.

This clonotype was seen repeatedly, ten times or more. This chain uses TRBV6-5 with TRBJ1-1, with D perhaps matching TRBD1 (6 bases). This CDR3 spans 13 amino acids. Trimming pared 6 bases from V and 4 bases from J, leaving 12 bases between. CDR1 MNHEY and CDR2 SVGAGI come from the germline V gene. CDR3 region: CASRPRGVTEAFF. CDR3 in DNA: TGTGCCAGCAGGCCCAGGGGAGTCACTGAAGCTTTCTTT.

This clonotype was picked up many times. The chain has TRBV5-1 and TRBJ1-1, with 8 bases identical to TRBD1. This CDR3 spans 16 amino acids. Germline loops: CDR1 SGHRS, CDR2 YFSETQ. V lost 3 bases and J lost 0; bases outside the gene matches: 7. CDR3 bases: TGCGCCAGCAGCTCCAAGCAGGGGGCCATGAACACTGAAGCTTTCTTT. Translation: CASSSKQGAMNTEAFF.